This entry describes one TCR beta chain. The sample belongs to a study of blood T cell repertoires in COVID-19. Study information: COVID-19 samples from acute and convalescent phases originated in the United States, Italy and Spain. PBMCs, B-cell-depleted T cells, or T cells provided the cDNA or gDNA that made up the material.

Germline CDR1 MNHEY, CDR2 SVGAGI. J lost 5 bases, V lost 6 bases, and 8 bases had no gene match. This CDR3 comprises 14 residues. Under the authors' procedure: Amplified reference gene primers provided the basis for estimating nucleated cell counts. Repertoires were generated with immunoSEQ multiplex PCR, while TCRdb's copy carries only in-frame clones and drops some. The DNA gave D and trimming, while V, J and clone size come from that table. Altogether 70,000 to 95,000 clones are present, more than 65% being singletons, with the ten largest covering under 20%. This rearrangement joins TRBV6-5 to TRBJ1-2; 8 bases fit TRBD1. The TCR comes from a human donor in a cohort sampled during active COVID-19. Sequencing was done on a sample of peripheral blood. CDR3 sequence (DNA): TGTGCCAGCAGCCAAGACAGGGGCAAGTATGGCTACACCTTC. The encoded protein is CASSQDRGKYGYTF.